These 8 T cell receptor beta chains were sequenced from one sample in a study of blood T cells in healthy people across ages. Next came a second PCR, run for 7 to 11 cycles, which used a sample-barcoded 5' primer along with a J-beta primer mix. TCRdb redid the calling of the 5' RACE reads with MiXCR, one entry per CDR3 protein. The data contain hundreds of thousands of distinct CDR3 sequences, more than 25% of them singletons. This sample was also put to use in a study of T cells of mothers and their children.

Source material: blood. These receptors came from a boy between 10 and 17 years old in good health.

In its sample, this clonotype was seen once. The chain combines TRBV28 with TRBJ2-7, with 8 nucleotides matching TRBD1. The CDR3 loop spans 16 amino acids. CDR1 and CDR2 from the germline V gene are MDHEN and SYDVKM. Germline trimming cut 5 bases from V and 1 base from J; bases unmatched to any gene: 10. The CDR3 region is CASSPHPGQVSYEQYF. CDR3 bases: TGTGCCAGCAGTCCCCACCCGGGACAGGTTTCCTACGAGCAGTACTTC. The whole variable domain, filled in from reference TRBV28 and TRBJ2-7, reads DVKVTQSSRYLVKRTGEKVFLECVQDMDHENMFWYRQDPGLGLRLIYFSYDVKMKEKGDIPEGYSVSREKKERFSLILESASTNQTSMYLCASSPHPGQVSYEQYFGPGTRLTVT.

In its sample, this clonotype was seen a few times. The rearrangement uses TRBV27 and TRBJ1-4; the D is unclear. This CDR3 comprises 16 residues. Germline V gene sequence: CDR1 MNHEY, CDR2 SMNVEV (reference sequence). Between the trimmed V and J ends, which lost 3 bases and 0 bases, there was a span of 11 bases. CDR3 sequence reads: CASSFRPPSTNEKLFF. In nucleotides, the CDR3 is TGTGCCAGCAGTTTTAGGCCTCCCTCAACTAATGAAAAACTGTTTTTT.

There are a few counts of this clonotype. V gene TRBV20-1 combines with J gene TRBJ2-7, with 9 bases matching TRBD2. The CDR3 loop spans 17 amino acids. The junction had 12 bases not matched to a gene; V was cut back by 1 base and J by 2 bases. In germline, CDR1 is DFQATT, CDR2 SNEGSKA (reference sequence). The CDR3 sequence is CSARATIPLAGTYEQYF. CDR3 DNA sequence: TGCAGTGCTAGAGCCACAATCCCCCTAGCGGGGACCTACGAGCAGTACTTC.

This clonotype has a handful of counts. The rearrangement links TRBV27 to TRBJ2-5; 8 bases line up with TRBD1. Per the germline V gene, CDR1 is MNHEY and CDR2 is SMNVEV (reference sequence). Germline trimming cut 2 bases from V and 7 bases from J; bases unmatched to any gene: 3. This CDR3 has 13 residues. CDR3 protein: CASSLGQGVTQYF. In DNA form, the CDR3 reads TGTGCCAGCAGTTTAGGACAGGGAGTGACCCAGTACTTC.

This clonotype was picked up many times. This rearrangement joins TRBV27 to TRBJ2-1; possibly TRBD2 for D (5 bases). Germline loops: CDR1 MNHEY, CDR2 SMNVEV (reference sequence). The CDR3 spans 14 residues. The V gene lost 3 bases and the J gene lost 0 bases, with 6 bases spanning the gap. CDR3 bases: TGTGCCAGCAGTTTTGGGAGCTCCTACAATGAGCAGTTCTTC. Translating it yields CASSFGSSYNEQFF.

The genes are TRBV28 and TRBJ1-1; D remains ambiguous. V was pared by 7 bases and J by 5 bases, with 14 bases between. CDR1 is MDHEN and CDR2 is SYDVKM in the germline V gene. The CDR3 has 13 amino acids. The CDR3 nucleotides read TGTGCCAGCATTGAGGTTCTCGGAACTGAAGCTTTCTTT. Protein product: CASIEVLGTEAFF.

As to this clonotype: One end of the junction varies from germline; a read error may be responsible. The V gene is TRBV2, the J gene TRBJ2-1; 8 bases match TRBD1. The germline V gene has CDR1 SNHLY and CDR2 FYNNEI. The CDR3 has 16 residues. The CDR3 nucleotides read TGTGCCAGCAGCGAAGGACAGGGAACCTCCTACAATGAGCAGTTCTTC. This translates into CASSEGQGTSYNEQFF.

The V and J genes are TRBV27 and TRBJ2-5, with D possibly being TRBD2 (6 bases). The CDR3 loop spans 15 amino acids. CDR1 and CDR2 (germline): MNHEY, SMNVEV (reference sequence). The V and J ends lost 3 bases and 5 bases respectively, with 16 bases between them. The CDR3 here is CASSFSAGGGETQYF. Here the CDR3 DNA reads TGTGCCAGCAGTTTTTCTGCAGGTGGAGGGGAGACCCAGTACTTC.